Sequencing of this TCR beta chain was carried out in a study of OX40 agonist ivuxolimab in advanced cancers. Describing the broader study: Ivuxolimab was a fully human IgG2 agonistic monoclonal antibody targeting the costimulatory receptor OX40 (CD134). The monotherapy dose-escalation portion (N = 52 patients) of the phase I ivuxolimab trial is reported in the paper. Of the roughly 52 dose-escalation patients, hepatocellular carcinoma was present in approximately 20, melanoma in approximately 15, renal cell carcinoma in 9 and head and neck cancer in 9. Patients were allowed to have had prior anti-PD-1, anti-PD-L1 or anti-CTLA-4 therapy, and approximately 43% of the dose-escalation patients had previously received checkpoint inhibitors. Intravenous ivuxolimab was administered to patients every 2 weeks at six dose levels: 0.01, 0.1, 0.3, 1.5, 3 and 10 mg/kg. Partial responses occurred in three dose-escalation patients, of whom one had hepatocellular carcinoma and two had cutaneous melanoma. Peripheral TCRbeta sequencing aimed to test whether ivuxolimab altered TCR sequence diversity and caused clonal T-cell expansion. In the dose-escalation cohort, around four fifths of patients were male, and the mean age was around 60 years, with a range of about 20 to 90.

With respect to this clone: What antigen it recognizes has not been identified. Per-nucleotide qualities are absent, and no much larger clonotype sits a single base away.

The germline V gene yields SGHTA for CDR1 and FQGNSA for CDR2. Here V drops 0 bases and J drops 4 bases, and the junction holds 7 bases not matched to any gene. CDR3 length: 16 amino acids, cysteine to phenylalanine. Just the 48-base CDR3 DNA is kept, in frame starting at base 1. For sequencing of the TCRbeta CDR3 region, genomic DNA was extracted from the sorted cells. The immunoSEQ Assay was used for sequencing of TCRbeta CDR3 regions. TCRdb holds this immuneACCESS table with in-frame rearrangements only. Some clones are missing; in checked studies, unresolved V genes explain under half, and the rest has no known cause. The sample table holds around 67,000 clones, of which about 85% were seen once. Under 1.5% of the sample is held by the ten biggest clonotypes. Patients with a history of autoimmune disease or receiving systemic immunosuppression were excluded from the trial. Peripheral blood for TCR sequencing was collected from all dose cohorts at baseline, on cycle 4 day 1, and on cycle 7 day 1. The samples were taken from a phase I, first-in-human, multicenter, open-label dose-escalation trial of ivuxolimab. Adults with locally advanced or metastatic head and neck squamous cell, hepatocellular, melanoma or renal cell carcinoma were enrolled in the trial. Before TCR sequencing, CD4+ and CD8+ T cells were separately sorted from peripheral blood.

Points the paper makes about the study in general: After ivuxolimab, expanded clones were on average more numerous among CD8+ T cells than among CD4+ T cells. In the 0.1-3.0 mg/kg groups, partial responders had among the lowest normalized peripheral clonal expansion, particularly in CD8+ T cells. Clonal expansion of both CD4+ and CD8+ blood T cells was observed from baseline to week 6 at doses 0.1 to 3.0 mg/kg. The antigen specificity of the clonally expanded peripheral T cells was not determined. Low levels of normalized T-cell clonal expansion were also shown by some nonresponding patients.

The clonotype originates from an adult with an advanced solid tumor such as melanoma, head and neck, liver or kidney cancer. The specimen was CD4+ or CD8+ T cells sorted from blood, collected in a trial of the OX40 agonist ivuxolimab. The chain joins TRBV7-2 to TRBJ2-5; 8 junctional bases match TRBD2. CDR3 protein: CASSLAGAGVLETQYF. The DNA sequence reads TGTGCCAGCAGCTTAGCGGGAGCGGGGGTCCTAGAGACCCAGTACTTC.